One sample yielded the 7 T cell receptor beta chains listed below, sequenced in a study of cytomegalovirus exposure and HLA in healthy donors (dated by TCRdb to between 2016 and 2019). Library construction relied on the immunoSEQ multiplex PCR assay. TCRdb's version of the immuneACCESS table is confined to in-frame rearrangements and falls short of the full clone set. An unresolved V gene accounts for under half of the shortfall where checked; the remainder is of unknown origin. The sample data list about 120,000 clones, and roughly nine tenths of these were observed just once. The ten top clones hold about 4.3% of the sample. Sequenced sample: PBMCs. These receptors all come from a man aged 18 to 35 in good health and CMV-seropositive.

This rearrangement joins TRBV11-2 to TRBJ2-1; a possible D gene is TRBD1 (5 bases). V dropped 6 bases and J dropped 8 bases, with 20 bases sitting between them. The germline V gene has CDR1 SGHAT and CDR2 FQNNGV. The CDR3 loop spans 15 amino acids. The CDR3 reads CASSLGLGVIYEQFF. In DNA, the CDR3 is TGTGCCAGCAGTTTGGGGTTAGGGGTTATCTATGAGCAGTTCTTC. The entire variable domain, with the rest obtained from reference TRBV11-2 and TRBJ2-1, is as follows: EAGVAQSPRYKIIEKRQSVAFWCNPISGHATLYWYQQILGQGPKLLIQFQNNGVVDDSQLPKDRFSAERLKGVDSTLKIQPAKLEDSAVYLCASSLGLGVIYEQFFGPGTRLTVL.

The J gene is TRBJ2-3, the V gene TRBV2; 10 nucleotides line up with TRBD1. Germline CDR1 and CDR2: SNHLY and FYNNEI. This CDR3 contains 15 residues. The V and J ends lost 4 bases and 2 bases, in that order; junction bases with no gene match: 3. CDR3: CASSGQGAYTDTQYF. CDR3 DNA: TGTGCCAGCAGTGGACAGGGGGCCTACACAGATACGCAGTATTTT.

As for this clone: Within the sample, other DNA sequences also encode this same CDR3. The gene calls are TRBV5-1 and TRBJ2-3; 10 positions match TRBD1. Germline V gene sequence: CDR1 SGHRS, CDR2 YFSETQ. The length of the CDR3 is 16 residues. V was pared by 1 base and J by 2 bases, with 4 bases of the junction left unmatched. The CDR3, as DNA: TGCGCCAGCAGCTTGCCAGGGACAGGGGCCACAGATACGCAGTATTTT. Translating it yields CASSLPGTGATDTQYF.

The V call is TRBV28, the J call TRBJ1-6; TRBD1 might be the D (6 bases). The germline CDR1 and CDR2 sequences are MDHEN and SYDVKM. The V gene lost 3 bases and the J gene lost 3 bases, with 15 bases spanning the gap. The CDR3 runs to 17 residues. The DNA of the CDR3 is TGTGCCAGCAGTTTCCCCTCTGAGACAGGCTATAATTCACCCCTCCACTTT. This gives the protein CASSFPSETGYNSPLHF.

The V gene is TRBV9, the J gene TRBJ2-3; D possibly corresponds to TRBD1 (6 bases). CDR3 length equals 14 residues. V was pared by 3 bases and J by 2 bases, with 10 bases between. Per germline, CDR1 SGDLS and CDR2 YYNGEE. CDR3 bases: TGTGCCAGCAGCGAGTACAGGGACACAGATACGCAGTATTTT. Translated, it gives CASSEYRDTDTQYF.

The chain has TRBV5-1 and TRBJ2-1, with D perhaps TRBD1 (5 bases). Germline-derived CDR1 and CDR2 are SGHRS and YFSETQ. The CDR3 runs 11 residues. The V end was cut by 5 bases, the J end by 5 bases, with 5 bases between. In DNA, the CDR3 is TGCGCCAGCAGACAGGACAATGAGCAGTTCTTC. This translates into CASRQDNEQFF.

V is TRBV10-3 and J is TRBJ2-6; D remains ambiguous. The CDR3 spans 15 residues. Between the trimmed V and J ends, which lost 3 bases and 0 bases, there was a span of 6 bases. The germline CDR1 and CDR2 sequences are ENHRY and SYGVKD. The CDR3 reads CAISDAVSGANVLTF. The CDR3 coding sequence is TGTGCCATCAGTGATGCGGTCTCTGGGGCCAACGTCCTGACTTTC.